Shown below are 26 T cell receptor beta chains from a single sample sequenced in a study of blood T cell repertoires in COVID-19. Sequencing used immunoSEQ multiplex PCR; TCRdb keeps in-frame clones, though not all of them. This sample carries 80,000 to 90,000 clones, 70% to 90% of them seen once, and the ten largest clones take roughly 1.2%. Sequenced material: peripheral blood. These receptors were collected from a man older than 75 with active or convalescent COVID-19.

This clone was detected once. The chain carries TRBV29-1 and TRBJ2-1; D not resolved. The CDR3 spans 13 residues. Germline CDR1 SQVTM, CDR2 ANQGSEA. Trimming cost V 4 bases and J 0 bases, with 7 bases left between them. CDR3 DNA sequence: TGCAGCGTTGGTCTCCGCTCCTACAATGAGCAGTTCTTC. This encodes CSVGLRSYNEQFF.

The J gene is TRBJ2-7, the V gene TRBV18, with a tentative D call TRBD1 (5 bases). V dropped 4 bases and J dropped 6 bases, with 10 bases sitting between them. There are 12 residues in the CDR3. The germline gives CDR1 KGHSH, CDR2 LQKENI. Written as DNA, the CDR3 is TGTGCCAGCTCACTACAGGCTTCCGAGCAGTACTTC. Its protein is CASSLQASEQYF.

The V call is TRBV14, the J call TRBJ1-2, with TRBD1 as a possible D gene (6 bases). The CDR3 consists of 15 residues. Germline V gene data show CDR1 as SGHDN and CDR2 as FVKESK. With 2 bases removed from V and 8 bases from J, the gap between germline ends came to 18 bases. The CDR3 here is CASSQLQGPLRGYTF. The CDR3 DNA reads as TGTGCCAGCAGCCAACTCCAGGGGCCTTTACGCGGCTACACCTTC. Together with reference TRBV14 and TRBJ1-2, the CDR3 gives the full variable domain: EAGVTQFPSHSVIEKGQTVTLRCDPISGHDNLYWYRRVMGKEIKFLLHFVKESKQDESGMPNNRFLAERTGGTYSTLKVQPAELEDSGVYFCASSQLQGPLRGYTFGSGTRLTVV.

This chain joins TRBV7-8 and TRBJ1-2; 8 bases line up with TRBD1. CDR3 length: 16 amino acids. Germline CDR1 reads SGHVS; CDR2 reads FQNEAQ. After removal of 5 bases from V and 2 bases from J, the junction contained 10 bases not matched to a gene. CDR3: CASSPQRTGKNYGYTF. The CDR3 DNA sequence: TGTGCCAGCAGCCCACAGCGGACAGGGAAAAACTATGGCTACACCTTC. Full variable domain (remainder filled in from reference TRBV7-8 and TRBJ1-2): GAGVSQSPRYKVAKRGQDVALRCDPISGHVSLFWYQQALGQGPEFLTYFQNEAQLDKSGLPSDRFFAERPEGSVSTLKIQRTQQEDSAVYLCASSPQRTGKNYGYTFGSGTRLTVV.

The rearrangement links TRBV7-2 to TRBJ2-1; 12 bases are a match to TRBD2. The CDR3 extends over 16 amino acids. V shed 5 bases and J 9 bases; nucleotides not matched to a gene: 11. The germline CDR1 and CDR2 sequences are SGHTA and FQGNSA. For the CDR3, the DNA is TGTGCCAGCAGCACCCGGACTAGCGGGGCAGGTTCTGAGCAGTTCTTC. Translating gives CASSTRTSGAGSEQFF.

CDR3 DNA: TGTGCCAGCAGCTTCTCCCAGGGTCCTACCTACGAGCAGTACTTC. Encoded protein: CASSFSQGPTYEQYF. This chain links TRBV11-2 with TRBJ2-7, with D perhaps TRBD1 (5 bases). The germline V and J ends were trimmed by 3 bases and 2 bases, with 14 bases remaining between them. This CDR3 is built from 15 residues. Germline CDR1 and CDR2: SGHAT and FQNNGV.

This chain links TRBV30 with TRBJ1-4; D might be TRBD1 (5 bases). Germline CDR1 and CDR2: GTSNPN and SVGIG (reference sequence). The CDR3 runs to 14 residues. V was trimmed by 0 bases and J by 5 bases, leaving 10 bases between them. CDR3 DNA: TGTGCCTGGAGTGTTGGGGCTGCCAATGAAAAACTGTTTTTT. It encodes CAWSVGAANEKLFF.

V is TRBV28 and J is TRBJ1-1, with 7 bases identical to TRBD1. CDR1 MDHEN and CDR2 SYDVKM come from the germline V gene. The J segment lost 3 bases and the V segment lost 6 bases, leaving 13 bases of the junction unmatched. The length of the CDR3 is 16 residues. CDR3 amino acids: CASRTRNRGGYTEAFF. CDR3 in DNA: TGTGCCAGCAGGACCAGAAACAGGGGCGGGTACACTGAAGCTTTCTTT.

This chain joins TRBV5-1 and TRBJ2-3; TRBD2 matches at 15 bases. Germline V gene data show CDR1 as SGHRS and CDR2 as YFSETQ. This CDR3 has 16 residues. V shed 4 bases and J 5 bases; nucleotides not matched to a gene: 5. CDR3 in amino acids: CASSGGLAGGIDTQYF. CDR3 nucleotides: TGCGCCAGCAGCGGGGGACTAGCGGGAGGCATAGATACGCAGTATTTT.

This sequence joins TRBV6-5 and TRBJ1-1, with D maybe TRBD1 (5 bases). The V end was cut by 7 bases, the J end by 3 bases, with 12 bases between. The germline V gene encodes CDR1 MNHEY and CDR2 SVGAGI. CDR3 length: 13 amino acids. CDR3 sequence reads: CASNTGQYTEAFF. Here the CDR3 DNA reads TGTGCCAGCAACACCGGACAATACACTGAAGCTTTCTTT.

This chain joins TRBV5-6 and TRBJ2-1; 9 bases are a match to TRBD1. V shed 1 base and J 7 bases; nucleotides not matched to a gene: 3. CDR3 length equals 14 residues. Germline V CDR1 and CDR2: SGHDT, YYEEEE. The CDR3 DNA follows: TGTGCCAGCAGCTTGAACAGGGGGCTAAATGAGCAGTTCTTC. This sequence encodes CASSLNRGLNEQFF.

The gene calls are TRBV18 and TRBJ1-1; 10 nucleotides match TRBD1. Per the germline V gene, CDR1 is KGHSH and CDR2 is LQKENI. This CDR3 is built from 15 residues. V dropped 5 bases and J dropped 2; count of bases not matched to a gene: 5. Written as DNA, the CDR3 is TGTGCCAGCTCATTTCGACAGGGGGCAAACACTGAAGCTTTCTTT. Translated, it gives CASSFRQGANTEAFF.

The chain joins TRBV19 to TRBJ2-7; 9 bases line up with TRBD2. CDR1 LNHDA and CDR2 SQIVND come from the germline V gene (reference sequence). The CDR3 has 17 residues. The ends lost 7 bases at V and 4 bases at J; junction bases unmatched: 17. CDR3 loop: CASKGKIAGVVGYEQYF. The CDR3 coding sequence is TGTGCCAGTAAGGGTAAAATAGCGGGAGTGGTAGGTTACGAGCAGTACTTC.

This clone was detected only once. The rearrangement links TRBV19 to TRBJ2-3, with 9 bases identical to TRBD2. Germline V gene lookup returns CDR1 LNHDA and CDR2 SQIVND (reference sequence). This CDR3 is built from 14 residues. V shed 3 bases, J shed 4 bases, and the junction held 2 bases outside the gene matches. The CDR3 sequence is CASSISGSSDTQYF. The CDR3 DNA follows: TGTGCCAGTAGTATTAGCGGGAGTTCAGATACGCAGTATTTT.

The chain recombines TRBV28 with TRBJ1-2, with 12 positions matching TRBD1. Germline-derived CDR1 and CDR2 are MDHEN and SYDVKM. This CDR3 is 15 amino acids long. V gave up 4 bases and J gave up 8 bases; unmatched junction bases: 8. The CDR3 reads CASSSGTGGFLGYTF. CDR3 DNA: TGTGCCAGCAGTTCCGGGACAGGGGGCTTCTTGGGCTACACCTTC.

The J gene is TRBJ2-7, the V gene TRBV7-9, with TRBD2 matching over 8 bases. V gave up 3 bases and J gave up 7 bases; unmatched junction bases: 11. CDR1 is SEHNR and CDR2 is FQNEAQ in the germline V gene (reference sequence). This CDR3 has 15 amino acids. This chain's CDR3 is CASSLAGTSGLEQYF. Here the CDR3 DNA reads TGTGCCAGCAGCTTGGCCGGGACTAGTGGTCTTGAGCAGTACTTC.

The rearrangement links TRBV29-1 to TRBJ1-1; 8 nucleotides agree with TRBD1. The length of the CDR3 is 12 residues. With V trimmed by 8 bases and J by 1 base, 3 bases remained unmatched. Germline CDR1 SQVTM, CDR2 ANQGSEA. The CDR3, as DNA: TGCAGCACAGGGACAGGGAACACTGAAGCTTTCTTT. It yields the protein CSTGTGNTEAFF.

V is TRBV5-1 and J is TRBJ2-1; 7 bases map to TRBD1. From germline, CDR1 is SGHRS and CDR2 YFSETQ. This CDR3 spans 14 amino acids. The junction had 7 bases not matched to a gene; V was cut back by 4 bases and J by 6 bases. The CDR3 sequence is CASSGRTGTNEQFF. CDR3 coding DNA: TGCGCCAGCAGCGGAAGGACAGGTACCAATGAGCAGTTCTTC.

The count of this clone is one. The chain recombines TRBV19 with TRBJ2-6, with 7 bases that match TRBD2. CDR3 length equals 18 residues. V shed 7 bases, J shed 0 bases, and the junction held 12 bases outside the gene matches. The germline gives CDR1 LNHDA, CDR2 SQIVND (reference sequence). The CDR3 bases are TGTGCCAGTACCCCCTTTCTAGCGGATAACTCTGGGGCCAACGTCCTGACTTTC. It codes for CASTPFLADNSGANVLTF.

The chain recombines TRBV7-9 with TRBJ2-2; 9 positions agree with TRBD2. CDR1 is SEHNR and CDR2 is FQNEAQ in the germline V gene (reference sequence). The CDR3 totals 17 residues. Germline trimming cut 4 bases from V and 5 bases from J; bases unmatched to any gene: 11. CDR3 coding DNA: TGTGCCAGCAGCTCCGCGGGTAGCGGGAGTATAACCGGGGAGCTGTTTTTT. Its translation: CASSSAGSGSITGELFF.

This clone was observed once. This rearrangement joins TRBV6-5 to TRBJ1-2; D perhaps matches TRBD1 (6 bases). V shed 2 bases and J shed 4 bases, with 8 bases lying between them. Germline CDR1 and CDR2: MNHEY and SVGAGI. This CDR3 has 13 residues. CDR3: CASSYDRIYGYTF. The CDR3 DNA sequence: TGTGCCAGCAGTTACGACAGGATCTATGGCTACACCTTC.

The sample holds one count of this clone. The chain employs TRBV7-8 and TRBJ1-2; 8 nucleotides agree with TRBD1. The CDR3 extends over 15 amino acids. CDR1 and CDR2 from the germline V gene are SGHVS and FQNEAQ. With 1 base clipped from V and 8 bases from J, the junction kept 9 bases outside the gene matches. This CDR3 is CASSLVVTGVGGYTF. The CDR3 coding sequence is TGTGCCAGCAGCTTAGTCGTGACAGGGGTTGGAGGCTACACCTTC.

The chain is built from TRBV9 and TRBJ2-4; 8 bases map to TRBD1. Per the germline V gene, CDR1 is SGDLS and CDR2 is YYNGEE. The CDR3 consists of 20 residues. Unmatched junction bases numbered 22, after V lost 7 bases and J lost 1 base. CDR3 in amino acids: CASRETHGQGMSLAKNIQYF. For the CDR3, the DNA is TGTGCCAGCCGCGAGACTCATGGACAGGGAATGTCTCTGGCCAAAAACATTCAGTACTTC.

The chain uses TRBV19 and TRBJ2-4; TRBD1 agrees at 11 bases. Germline V gene lookup returns CDR1 LNHDA and CDR2 SQIVND (reference sequence). Trimming cost V 1 base and J 1 base; bases outside gene matches: 9. The CDR3 consists of 19 residues. The CDR3 protein is CASSIVGQGAVLAKNIQYF. CDR3 bases: TGTGCCAGTAGTATAGTTGGACAGGGGGCAGTTCTCGCCAAAAACATTCAGTACTTC.

This clone showed up just a few times. The V and J genes are TRBV9 and TRBJ1-6; unclear D gene. Per germline, CDR1 SGDLS and CDR2 YYNGEE. The ends were cut back, 1 base at V and 7 bases at J, with 12 bases in the middle. The CDR3 sequence is 15 residues long. CDR3 DNA: TGTGCCAGCAGCGTAATGGGCAACTTCAATTCACCCCTCCACTTT. Protein sequence: CASSVMGNFNSPLHF. The entire variable domain, with the rest obtained from reference TRBV9 and TRBJ1-6, is as follows: DSGVTQTPKHLITATGQRVTLRCSPRSGDLSVYWYQQSLDQGLQFLIQYYNGEERAKGNILERFSAQQFPDLHSELNLSSLELGDSALYFCASSVMGNFNSPLHFGNGTRLTVT.

This chain connects TRBV10-3 to TRBJ1-1, with no clear D. The germline V and J ends were trimmed by 4 bases and 5 bases, with 11 bases remaining between them. This CDR3 is built from 13 residues. Looked up from germline, CDR1 is ENHRY and CDR2 is SYGVKD. This chain's CDR3 is CAISGGAETEAFF. The CDR3 DNA sequence: TGTGCCATCAGTGGGGGAGCCGAAACTGAAGCTTTCTTT.